These 10 T cell receptor beta chains share one sample of origin, sequenced in a study of T cell responses to AZD1222 COVID-19 vaccine. The data were produced by immunoSEQ multiplex PCR, yet TCRdb's version contains in-frame clones alone and is incomplete. The table has over 65,000 clones, 85% to 90% seen once. Sequencing was performed on peripheral blood, taken 28 days after the second AZD1222 dose. Every receptor here comes from an adult who received the AZD1222 COVID-19 vaccine.

The chain carries TRBV28 and TRBJ1-1; D gene uncertain. This CDR3 comprises 12 residues. CDR1 and CDR2 (germline): MDHEN, SYDVKM. Trimming pared 5 bases from V and 10 bases from J, leaving 14 bases between. In DNA form, the CDR3 reads TGTGCCAGCAGTCCTCCCACTTCCTCAGCTTTCTTT. The encoded protein is CASSPPTSSAFF.

CDR3 region: CASSPVTETQYF. CDR3 DNA sequence: TGTGCCAGCAGCCCCGTAACCGAGACCCAGTACTTC. This chain links TRBV11-2 with TRBJ2-5, with D uncertain. The length of the CDR3 is 12 residues. V was shortened by 5 bases and J by 5 bases, with 9 bases between the two germline ends. CDR1 and CDR2 (germline): SGHAT, FQNNGV.

The chain is built from TRBV12-3 or TRBV12-4 and TRBJ1-2; D is uncertain. This CDR3 comprises 13 residues. Trimming pared 2 bases from V and 2 bases from J, leaving 6 bases between. This chain's CDR3 is CASSLHLNYGYTF. The CDR3 coding sequence is TGTGCCAGCAGTTTACACCTGAACTATGGCTACACCTTC.

This clone has just a few counts. The rearrangement uses TRBV7-9 and TRBJ2-7, with TRBD2 matching over 7 bases. Germline values: CDR1 SEHNR, CDR2 FQNEAQ (reference sequence). The trim removed 4 bases at V and 0 bases at J, leaving 0 bases unmatched. CDR3 length equals 13 residues. The CDR3 sequence: CASSWDYSYEQYF. In DNA form, the CDR3 reads TGTGCCAGCAGCTGGGACTACTCCTACGAGCAGTACTTC.

The chain is built from TRBV7-2 and TRBJ2-5, with D possibly matching TRBD2 (5 bases). Germline V gives CDR1 SGHTA, CDR2 FQGNSA. V was cut by 1 base and J by 4 bases, with 10 bases left in between. The CDR3 sequence is 14 residues long. CDR3 bases: TGTGCCAGCAGCTTAGAGGGAGTTTTAGAGACCCAGTACTTC. This sequence encodes CASSLEGVLETQYF.

This chain connects TRBV7-9 to TRBJ2-3, with 8 bases fitting TRBD2. The germline CDR1 and CDR2 sequences are SEHNR and FQNEAQ (reference sequence). The CDR3 totals 16 residues. V shed 6 bases and J 0 bases; nucleotides not matched to a gene: 8. DNA for the CDR3: TGTGCCAGCAGGGACGGACTAGCAACTAGCACAGATACGCAGTATTTT. Translated, it gives CASRDGLATSTDTQYF. Drawing the rest from reference TRBV7-9 and TRBJ2-3, the complete variable domain is DTGVSQNPRHKITKRGQNVTFRCDPISEHNRLYWYRQTLGQGPEFLTYFQNEAQLEKSRLLSDRFSAERPKGSFSTLEIQRTEQGDSAMYLCASRDGLATSTDTQYFGPGTRLTVL.

This chain uses TRBV7-2 with TRBJ2-2; D is unclear. CDR3 length equals 14 residues. The V gene lost 2 bases and the J gene lost 4 bases, with 8 bases spanning the gap. Per the germline V gene, CDR1 is SGHTA and CDR2 is FQGNSA. CDR3 sequence reads: CASSLISSTGELFF. The CDR3 DNA reads as TGTGCCAGCAGCTTAATAAGCTCCACCGGGGAGCTGTTTTTT.

This chain connects TRBV4-1 to TRBJ1-2; 10 positions match TRBD1. Germline-derived CDR1 and CDR2 are MGHRA and YSYEKL. V was pared by 4 bases and J by 1 base, with 0 bases of the junction left unmatched. The CDR3 sequence is 14 residues long. CDR3 protein: CASSRTGGNYGYTF. CDR3 in DNA: TGCGCCAGCAGCCGGACAGGGGGTAACTATGGCTACACCTTC.

The chain recombines TRBV5-5 with TRBJ1-1; no definite D call. This CDR3 contains 12 residues. Looked up from germline, CDR1 is SGHKS and CDR2 is YYEKEE (reference sequence). Trimming took 5 bases from V and 7 from J, leaving 12 bases between them. CDR3 sequence reads: CASSYPEGEAFF. For the CDR3, the DNA is TGTGCCAGCAGTTATCCCGAAGGTGAAGCTTTCTTT.

This chain links TRBV18 with TRBJ2-7; D is possibly TRBD2 (5 bases). V gave up 3 bases and J gave up 4 bases, with 10 bases separating them. CDR3 size: 13 residues. Germline CDR1 is KGHSH and CDR2 is LQKENI. CDR3 region: CASSPQGGYEQYF. The CDR3, as DNA: TGTGCCAGCTCACCTCAAGGCGGGTACGAGCAGTACTTC.